The present entry profiles one TCR beta chain with its context. Its target is not known. This entry comes from a study of cytotoxic CD8 clonotypes in ibrutinib-treated CLL. Study-level points and caveats: Exceeding age-matched healthy donors, baseline clonality also tracked the counts of circulating CD8+ T cells. There were differences in sampling times between sustained-remission and progressing patients.

CDR1 and CDR2 (germline): SQVTM, ANQGSEA. After removal of 7 bases from V and 5 bases from J, the junction contained 3 bases not matched to a gene. The CDR3 totals 11 residues. Clones were read by immunoSEQ multiplex PCR, and TCRdb kept only the in-frame ones, dropping some. This sample has some 350,000 clones, with over 55% found just once. The sequencing used PBMCs, collected after 36 months of ibrutinib treatment. The chain joins TRBV29-1 to TRBJ1-1; 8 nucleotides line up with TRBD1. This TCR was recovered from a human donor with chronic lymphocytic leukemia. The CDR3 is CSARQGTEAFF. In nucleotides, the CDR3 is TGCAGCGCCCGACAGGGGACTGAAGCTTTCTTT.